These 10 T cell receptor beta chains were sequenced from one sample in a study of cytomegalovirus exposure and HLA in healthy donors. Primers for the PCR totalled 60 Vbeta and 13 Jbeta. Assay: immunoSEQ multiplex PCR; the TCRdb copy retains only in-frame clones and omits some. The sample lists about 140,000 clones; 60% to 85% were seen once. The sequenced sample was PBMCs. Source of these receptors: a man aged 18 to 30 in good health and CMV-seronegative.

The rearrangement joins TRBV9 to TRBJ2-2; D not certain. This CDR3 spans 14 amino acids. V was clipped by 2 bases and J by 4 bases, with 9 bases between them. Germline lookup yields CDR1 SGDLS and CDR2 YYNGEE. For the CDR3, the DNA is TGTGCCAGCAGCGTCTCTTCTTTCACCGGGGAGCTGTTTTTT. Translating gives CASSVSSFTGELFF.

J is TRBJ1-1 and V is TRBV9, with 8 bases matching TRBD1. The length of the CDR3 is 18 residues. The V segment lost 3 bases and the J segment 4 bases; nucleotides outside the gene matches: 17. Germline V lookup: CDR1 SGDLS, CDR2 YYNGEE. CDR3 coding DNA: TGTGCCAGCAGCGCGGCCGGGACAGGCCCTAAAGAGGGCACTGAAGCTTTCTTT. Translating gives CASSAAGTGPKEGTEAFF.

This clone was detected once. V is TRBV5-8 and J is TRBJ2-1; no clear D. The CDR3 consists of 15 residues. Germline loops: CDR1 SGHTS, CDR2 YDEGEE. Trimming left V 0 bases short and J 0 bases short, with 7 bases between. CDR3 region: CASSLDPGSYNEQFF. CDR3 DNA sequence: TGTGCCAGCAGCTTGGATCCGGGCTCCTACAATGAGCAGTTCTTC.

CDR3 coding DNA: TGTGCCAGCAGTCTTAACAGGTTTTATGGGCCCCAGCATTTT. This translates into CASSLNRFYGPQHF. V and J are TRBV27 and TRBJ1-5; TRBD1 is a possible D gene (5 bases). V was trimmed by 5 bases and J by 9 bases, leaving 17 bases between them. From germline, CDR1 is MNHEY and CDR2 SMNVEV (reference sequence). The CDR3 extends over 14 amino acids.

This clone appeared once. The chain couples TRBV4-3 to TRBJ2-4; TRBD2 might be the D (7 bases). V was pared by 4 bases and J by 9 bases, with 19 bases between. This CDR3 has 15 residues. Germline V gene data show CDR1 as LGHNA and CDR2 as YSLEER. This chain's CDR3 is CASSLYQGRDAIQYF. In nucleotides, the CDR3 is TGCGCCAGCAGCCTATACCAGGGGAGGGACGCCATTCAGTACTTC.

V usage is TRBV9 and J usage is TRBJ1-4; weak D call: TRBD1 (5 bases). Germline V CDR1 and CDR2: SGDLS, YYNGEE. CDR3 length equals 18 residues. The V gene lost 0 bases and the J gene lost 0 bases, with 15 bases spanning the gap. The CDR3 here is CASSVGGRAPATNEKLFF. The CDR3 nucleotides read TGTGCCAGCAGCGTAGGGGGCAGGGCCCCTGCAACTAATGAAAAACTGTTTTTT. Complete variable domain (other parts from reference TRBV9 and TRBJ1-4): DSGVTQTPKHLITATGQRVTLRCSPRSGDLSVYWYQQSLDQGLQFLIQYYNGEERAKGNILERFSAQQFPDLHSELNLSSLELGDSALYFCASSVGGRAPATNEKLFFGSGTQLSVL.

This chain joins TRBV10-3 and TRBJ1-1; 8 nucleotides align to TRBD1. The J segment lost 1 base and the V segment lost 6 bases, leaving 7 bases of the junction unmatched. The CDR3 spans 15 residues. Looked up from germline, CDR1 is ENHRY and CDR2 is SYGVKD. The chain's CDR3 is CAIRGYGTGNTEAFF. The DNA of the CDR3 is TGTGCCATCAGGGGTTATGGGACAGGGAACACTGAAGCTTTCTTT.

The V and J genes are TRBV7-2 and TRBJ1-1; D perhaps matches TRBD1 (5 bases). From germline, CDR1 is SGHTA and CDR2 FQGNSA. The CDR3 spans 14 residues. Trimming removed 5 bases at V and 2 bases at J, with 12 bases between. DNA of the CDR3: TGTGCCAGCAGCCCGCGGGACGGTAACACTGAAGCTTTCTTT. Translating it yields CASSPRDGNTEAFF.

The chain employs TRBV12-5 and TRBJ1-1, with D uncertain. The CDR3 has 14 amino acids. CDR1 LGHNT and CDR2 FRNRAP come from the germline V gene. Trimming pared 2 bases from V and 0 bases from J, leaving 7 bases between. CDR3 nucleotide sequence: TGTGCTAGTGGTTTGTCATCCATGAACACTGAAGCTTTCTTT. Translation: CASGLSSMNTEAFF.

The rearrangement uses TRBV6-5 and TRBJ2-7; 7 nucleotides agree with TRBD1. In germline, CDR1 is MNHEY, CDR2 SVGAGI. The V gene end was trimmed by 8 bases and the J gene end by 2 bases; junction bases not matched to a gene: 6. The CDR3 length is 13 residues. CDR3: CASRTGSTYEQYF. CDR3 in DNA: TGTGCCAGCCGGACAGGCTCCACCTACGAGCAGTACTTC.